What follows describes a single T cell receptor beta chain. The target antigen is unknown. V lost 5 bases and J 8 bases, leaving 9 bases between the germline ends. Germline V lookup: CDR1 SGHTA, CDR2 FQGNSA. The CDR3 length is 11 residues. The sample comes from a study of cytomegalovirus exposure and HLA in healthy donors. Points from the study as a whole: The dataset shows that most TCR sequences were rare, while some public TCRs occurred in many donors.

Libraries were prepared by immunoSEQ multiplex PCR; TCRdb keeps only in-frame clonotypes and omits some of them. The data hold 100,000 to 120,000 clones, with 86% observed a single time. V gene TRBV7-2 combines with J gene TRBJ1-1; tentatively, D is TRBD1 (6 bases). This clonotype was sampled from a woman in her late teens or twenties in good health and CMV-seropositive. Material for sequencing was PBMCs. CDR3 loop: CASSRGWEAFF. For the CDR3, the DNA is TGTGCCAGCAGCAGGGGGTGGGAAGCTTTCTTT. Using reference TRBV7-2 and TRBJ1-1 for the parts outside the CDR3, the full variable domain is GAGVSQSPSNKVTEKGKDVELRCDPISGHTALYWYRQSLGQGLEFLIYFQGNSAPDKSGLPSDRFSAERTGGSVSTLTIQRTQQEDSAVYLCASSRGWEAFFGQGTRLTVV.